This TCR beta chain comes out of a study of Graves' ophthalmopathy and Graves' hyperthyroidism. RNA transcripts provided the template for amplifying TCR beta CDR3 regions. A first-round RT-PCR used HTBI primers, followed by a second-round multiplex PCR. TCRdb reprocessed the multiplex PCR reads with MiXCR, giving one entry per CDR3 protein. The repertoire holds hundreds of thousands of distinct CDR3 sequences, with about 41% as singletons. Regarding this clonotype: Its specificity is unknown.

The V and J ends lost 1 base and 1 base respectively, with 12 bases between them. The CDR3 spans 16 residues. The V gene's germline CDR1 is SGHTA and CDR2 FQGNSA. The study, taken as a whole, reports: Progression of ophthalmopathy was predicted by the model with around 68% sensitivity and under 75% specificity.

This TCR was recovered from an adult man with Graves' ophthalmopathy. The chain links TRBV7-2 to TRBJ2-3; TRBD1 or TRBD2 may be the D gene (6 bases each). Material for sequencing was peripheral blood. DNA for the CDR3: TGTGCCAGCAGCTTAGATGAGGGGGGCCGCACAGATACGCAGTATTTT. This encodes CASSLDEGGRTDTQYF.